This entry lists 12 T cell receptor beta chains sequenced from one sample in a study of blood T cell repertoires in COVID-19. TCRdb's table, derived via immunoSEQ multiplex PCR, lists solely in-frame clones and lacks some. The sample shows approximately 290,000 clones, roughly 89% of them seen only once. Sequencing was performed on peripheral blood. These TCRs come from a man aged 25-40 years with acute or convalescent COVID-19.

The chain uses TRBV7-6 and TRBJ2-7, with D possibly TRBD2 on 5 matching bases. This CDR3 is 18 amino acids long. The V end was cut by 5 bases, the J end by 3 bases, with 26 bases between. Germline V CDR1 and CDR2: SGHVS, FNYEAQ. CDR3 in amino acids: CASSRRELIERRYYEQYF. CDR3 DNA: TGTGCCAGCAGCCGAAGGGAATTAATAGAGCGGAGATACTACGAGCAGTACTTC.

The chain recombines TRBV4-1 with TRBJ1-2; the D is unclear. Germline assignment: CDR1 MGHRA and CDR2 YSYEKL. The V end was cut by 0 bases, the J end by 5 bases, with 13 bases between. The CDR3 spans 15 residues. CDR3 sequence (DNA): TGCGCCAGCAGCCAAGATCCATTTCCAGGTTATGGCTACACCTTC. The encoded protein is CASSQDPFPGYGYTF.

J is TRBJ1-5 and V is TRBV19; 7 bases map to TRBD1. From germline, CDR1 is LNHDA and CDR2 SQIVND (reference sequence). Unmatched junction bases numbered 10, after V lost 10 bases and J lost 4 bases. The CDR3 consists of 14 residues. CDR3 amino acids: CATTRDRQNQPQHF. For the CDR3, the DNA is TGTGCCACCACCCGGGACAGACAGAATCAGCCCCAGCATTTT.

The chain has TRBV7-9 and TRBJ2-7; TRBD1 matches 9 bases. The ends lost 4 bases at V and 1 base at J; junction bases unmatched: 5. The CDR3 runs 15 residues. Germline-derived CDR1 and CDR2 are SEHNR and FQNEAQ (reference sequence). This CDR3 is CASSSGQGLSYEQYF. Here the CDR3 DNA reads TGTGCCAGCAGCTCGGGACAGGGCCTTTCCTACGAGCAGTACTTC.

The CDR3 DNA follows: TGTGCCAGCAGCCTTGAGCAGGGGGCCCTGAACACCGGGGAGCTGTTTTTT. This translates into CASSLEQGALNTGELFF. The gene calls are TRBV5-8 and TRBJ2-2, with 8 bases identical to TRBD1. CDR1 and CDR2 from the germline V gene are SGHTS and YDEGEE. Trimming cost V 4 bases and J 1 base; bases outside gene matches: 9. The CDR3 is 17 amino acids. The full variable domain, its missing parts supplied by reference TRBV5-8 and TRBJ2-2, is EAGVTQSPTHLIKTRGQQATLRCSPISGHTSVYWYQQALGLGLQFLLWYDEGEERNRGNFPPRFSGRQFPNYSSELNVNALELEDSALYLCASSLEQGALNTGELFFGEGSRLTVL.

CDR3 DNA: TGTGCCAGCACCCTGACAGCCACGGGTGAAAAACTGTTTTTT. Its protein product is CASTLTATGEKLFF. J is TRBJ1-4 and V is TRBV6-6, with D perhaps matching TRBD1 (5 bases). The CDR3 runs to 14 residues. Trimming took 7 bases from V and 7 from J, leaving 16 bases between them. Germline values: CDR1 MNHNY, CDR2 SVGAGI (reference sequence).

V is TRBV5-1 and J is TRBJ2-2; 11 positions match TRBD1. The CDR3 is made up of 16 amino acids. The V and J ends lost 0 bases and 6 bases, in that order; junction bases with no gene match: 4. Germline V gene data show CDR1 as SGHRS and CDR2 as YFSETQ. CDR3 DNA: TGCGCCAGCAGCTTGGGGACAGGGGGCTATTCCGGGGAGCTGTTTTTT. Residues: CASSLGTGGYSGELFF. The full variable domain, its missing parts supplied by reference TRBV5-1 and TRBJ2-2, is KAGVTQTPRYLIKTRGQQVTLSCSPISGHRSVSWYQQTPGQGLQFLFEYFSETQRNKGNFPGRFSGRQFSNSRSEMNVSTLELGDSALYLCASSLGTGGYSGELFFGEGSRLTVL.

Here the CDR3 reads CASSLDSGRSYNEQFF. In DNA, the CDR3 is TGCGCCAGCAGCTTGGATTCAGGGAGGTCCTACAATGAGCAGTTCTTC. The gene calls are TRBV5-1 and TRBJ2-1; possibly TRBD2 for D (6 bases). CDR3 length: 16 residues. The V end lost 0 bases, the J end lost 1 base, and 11 bases lay between the germline ends. The germline gives CDR1 SGHRS, CDR2 YFSETQ.

This sequence joins TRBV4-1 and TRBJ1-5; 9 bases map to TRBD1. The germline gives CDR1 MGHRA, CDR2 YSYEKL. CDR3 size: 18 residues. V shed 2 bases and J 0 bases; nucleotides not matched to a gene: 8. CDR3: CASSQYAGTGTSNQPQHF. The CDR3 bases are TGCGCCAGCAGCCAATATGCCGGGACAGGGACTAGCAATCAGCCCCAGCATTTT.

This chain links TRBV7-6 with TRBJ2-2; tentative D call: TRBD2 (5 bases). The CDR3 totals 16 residues. Germline loops: CDR1 SGHVS, CDR2 FNYEAQ. Deletions cut 5 bases from V and 2 bases from J, with 15 bases between. The CDR3 nucleotides read TGTGCCAGCAGCCCCCTTGGGAGCGGAAACACCGGGGAGCTGTTTTTT. This codes for CASSPLGSGNTGELFF.

V gene TRBV6-4 combines with J gene TRBJ2-1, with TRBD1 matching 9 bases. This CDR3 is built from 15 residues. After removal of 6 bases from V and 7 bases from J, the junction contained 10 bases not matched to a gene. CDR1 MRHNA and CDR2 SNTAGT come from the germline V gene. The CDR3 bases are TGTGCCAGCAGCCCTAGGGACAGGGCTGGGAATGAGCAGTTCTTC. This sequence encodes CASSPRDRAGNEQFF.

The rearrangement joins TRBV19 to TRBJ1-5, with D unclear. In germline, CDR1 is LNHDA, CDR2 SQIVND (reference sequence). V was shortened by 8 bases and J by 7 bases, with 21 bases between the two germline ends. This CDR3 region has 15 residues. CDR3 nucleotides: TGTGCCAGTTTGAGGCACAGCGGCAACGGGCAGCCCCAGCATTTT. It yields the protein CASLRHSGNGQPQHF. The full variable domain, completed using reference TRBV19 and TRBJ1-5, is DGGITQSPKYLFRKEGQNVTLSCEQNLNHDAMYWYRQDPGQGLRLIYYSQIVNDFQKGDIAEGYSVSREKKESFPLTVTSAQKNPTAFYLCASLRHSGNGQPQHFGDGTRLSIL.